This T cell receptor beta chain was obtained from a study of spatial heterogeneity in lung cancer. In the study overall: The follow-up PBMC samples were sequenced whenever they were available. The median time to follow-up was about two years after resection. Within raw reads, each unique TCR and UMI combination appeared on average more than ten times.

About this clonotype: Antigen: not known.

Whole-study results and caveats: Follow-up blood showed ubiquitous expanded tumor TCRs less than blood at resection did.

Time point described: blood at routine non-recurrence follow-up after resection. Unsorted tumor, nontumor lung tissue or cryopreserved PBMC supplied the whole RNA. In the library, each TCR cDNA molecule bore its own unique molecular identifier. TCRdb independently ran MiXCR on the 5' RACE reads; one entry per CDR3 protein. The sample lists about 120,000 distinct CDR3 sequences; 12% were seen once. The TCR comes from a male donor with early-stage non-small cell lung cancer. The material was PBMCs, obtained at follow-up.

The CDR3 region is CASSQRQGFDQPQHF. DNA of the CDR3: TGCGCCAGCAGCCAGAGACAGGGGTTCGATCAGCCCCAGCATTTT. The V gene is TRBV4-1, the J gene TRBJ1-5; 8 bases line up with TRBD1. The CDR3 is 15 residues long. Per germline, CDR1 MGHRA and CDR2 YSYEKL. Losses at the gene ends were 3 bases for V and 5 bases for J; bases not matched to a gene: 6.